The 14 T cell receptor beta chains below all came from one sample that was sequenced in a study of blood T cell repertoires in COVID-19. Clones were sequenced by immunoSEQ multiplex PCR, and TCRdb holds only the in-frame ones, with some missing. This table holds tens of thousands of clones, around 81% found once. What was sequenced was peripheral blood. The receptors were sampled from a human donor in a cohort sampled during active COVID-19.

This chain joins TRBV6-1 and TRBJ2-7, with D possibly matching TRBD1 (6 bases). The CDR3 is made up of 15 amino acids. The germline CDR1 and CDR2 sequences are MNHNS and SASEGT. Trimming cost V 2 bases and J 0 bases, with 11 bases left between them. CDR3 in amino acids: CASSESGQSSYEQYF. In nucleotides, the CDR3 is TGTGCCAGCAGTGAAAGCGGACAGAGCTCCTACGAGCAGTACTTC.

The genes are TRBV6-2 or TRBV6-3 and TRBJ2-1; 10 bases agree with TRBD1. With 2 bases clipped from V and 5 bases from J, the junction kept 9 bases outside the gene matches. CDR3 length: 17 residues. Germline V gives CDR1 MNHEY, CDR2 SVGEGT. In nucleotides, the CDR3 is TGTGCCAGCAGTTACCATAGAGGACAGGGGGTAAACAATGAGCAGTTCTTC. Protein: CASSYHRGQGVNNEQFF.

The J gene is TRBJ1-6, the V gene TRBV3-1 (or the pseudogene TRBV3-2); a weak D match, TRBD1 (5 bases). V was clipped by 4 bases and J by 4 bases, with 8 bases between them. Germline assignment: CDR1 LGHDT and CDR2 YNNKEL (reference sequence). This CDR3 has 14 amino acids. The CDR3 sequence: CASSPQGYNSPLHF. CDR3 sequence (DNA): TGTGCCAGCAGCCCTCAGGGTTATAATTCACCCCTCCACTTT.

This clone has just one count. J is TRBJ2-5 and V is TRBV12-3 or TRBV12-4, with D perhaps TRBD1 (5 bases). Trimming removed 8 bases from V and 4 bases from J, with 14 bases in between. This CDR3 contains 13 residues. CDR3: CASRTGVGETQYF. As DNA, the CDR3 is TGTGCCAGCCGAACAGGTGTCGGAGAGACCCAGTACTTC.

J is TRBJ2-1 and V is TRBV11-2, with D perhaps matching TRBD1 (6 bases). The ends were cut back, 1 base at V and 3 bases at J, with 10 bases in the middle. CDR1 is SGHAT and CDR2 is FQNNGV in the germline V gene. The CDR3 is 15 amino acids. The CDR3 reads CASSLGGHLYNEQFF. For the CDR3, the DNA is TGTGCCAGCAGCTTAGGGGGACACCTCTACAATGAGCAGTTCTTC. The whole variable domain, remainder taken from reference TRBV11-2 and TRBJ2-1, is EAGVAQSPRYKIIEKRQSVAFWCNPISGHATLYWYQQILGQGPKLLIQFQNNGVVDDSQLPKDRFSAERLKGVDSTLKIQPAKLEDSAVYLCASSLGGHLYNEQFFGPGTRLTVL.

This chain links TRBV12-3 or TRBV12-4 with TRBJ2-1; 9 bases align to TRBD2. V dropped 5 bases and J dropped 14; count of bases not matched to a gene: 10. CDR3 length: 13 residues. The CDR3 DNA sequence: TGTGCCAGCAGTCCAGCCTCTAGCGGGGCGAAGTTCTTC. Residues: CASSPASSGAKFF.

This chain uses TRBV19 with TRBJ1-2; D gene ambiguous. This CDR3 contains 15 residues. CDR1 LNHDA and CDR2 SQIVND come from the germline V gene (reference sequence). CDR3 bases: TGTGCAGTTCGGCGGGGATCGTTAGCTAACTATGGCTACACCTTC. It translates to CAVRRGSLANYGYTF.

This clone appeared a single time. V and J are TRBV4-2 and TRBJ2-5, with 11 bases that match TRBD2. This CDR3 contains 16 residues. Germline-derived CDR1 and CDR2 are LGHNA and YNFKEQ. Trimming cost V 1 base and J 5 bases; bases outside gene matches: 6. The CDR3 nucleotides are TGTGCCAGCAGCCAAGTTAGCGGGGGGGCCAGCGAGACCCAGTACTTC. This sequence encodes CASSQVSGGASETQYF.

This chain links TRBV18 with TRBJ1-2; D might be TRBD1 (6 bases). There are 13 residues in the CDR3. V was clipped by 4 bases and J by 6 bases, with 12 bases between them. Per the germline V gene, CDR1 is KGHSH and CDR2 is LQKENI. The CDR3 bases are TGTGCCAGCTCACTGCAGGGGCTGGATGGCTACACCTTC. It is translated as CASSLQGLDGYTF. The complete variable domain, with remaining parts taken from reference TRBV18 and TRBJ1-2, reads NAGVMQNPRHLVRRRGQEARLRCSPMKGHSHVYWYRQLPEEGLKFMVYLQKENIIDESGMPKERFSAEFPKEGPSILRIQQVVRGDSAAYFCASSLQGLDGYTFGSGTRLTVV.

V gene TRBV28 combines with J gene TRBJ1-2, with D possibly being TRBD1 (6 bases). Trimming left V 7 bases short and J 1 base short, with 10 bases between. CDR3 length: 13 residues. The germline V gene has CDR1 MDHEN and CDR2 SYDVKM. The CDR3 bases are TGTGCCAGCAAGGGGGTTTATAACTATGGCTACACCTTC. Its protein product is CASKGVYNYGYTF.

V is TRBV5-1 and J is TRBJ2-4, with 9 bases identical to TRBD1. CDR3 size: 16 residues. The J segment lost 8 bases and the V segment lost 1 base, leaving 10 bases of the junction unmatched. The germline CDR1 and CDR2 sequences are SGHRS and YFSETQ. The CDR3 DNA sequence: TGCGCCAGCAGCTTGTCTCCGGGACAGGGTACGGACATTCAGTACTTC. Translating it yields CASSLSPGQGTDIQYF.

The CDR3 DNA reads TGTGCCAGCAGCCAAGGACTAGCGGGCACAGATACGCAGTATTTT. It is translated as CASSQGLAGTDTQYF. The chain joins TRBV14 to TRBJ2-3, with 9 bases fitting TRBD2. Per the germline V gene, CDR1 is SGHDN and CDR2 is FVKESK. The CDR3 runs to 15 residues. The V and J ends lost 1 base and 1 base, in that order; junction bases with no gene match: 0.

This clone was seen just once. The CDR3 reads CASSAARRLKFF. The DNA of the CDR3 is TGTGCCAGCAGCGCCGCTAGGAGGTTGAAGTTCTTC. The chain uses TRBV7-8 and TRBJ2-1; possibly TRBD2 for D (5 bases). The CDR3 loop spans 12 amino acids. Germline loops: CDR1 SGHVS, CDR2 FQNEAQ. V shed 5 bases and J shed 14 bases, with 16 bases lying between them.

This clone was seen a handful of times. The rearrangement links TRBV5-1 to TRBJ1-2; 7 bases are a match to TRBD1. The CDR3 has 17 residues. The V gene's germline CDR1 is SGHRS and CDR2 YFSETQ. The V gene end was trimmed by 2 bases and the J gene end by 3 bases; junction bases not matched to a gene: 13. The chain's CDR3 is CASSLQGTATWDYGYTF. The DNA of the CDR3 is TGCGCCAGCAGCTTACAGGGGACTGCCACGTGGGACTATGGCTACACCTTC.